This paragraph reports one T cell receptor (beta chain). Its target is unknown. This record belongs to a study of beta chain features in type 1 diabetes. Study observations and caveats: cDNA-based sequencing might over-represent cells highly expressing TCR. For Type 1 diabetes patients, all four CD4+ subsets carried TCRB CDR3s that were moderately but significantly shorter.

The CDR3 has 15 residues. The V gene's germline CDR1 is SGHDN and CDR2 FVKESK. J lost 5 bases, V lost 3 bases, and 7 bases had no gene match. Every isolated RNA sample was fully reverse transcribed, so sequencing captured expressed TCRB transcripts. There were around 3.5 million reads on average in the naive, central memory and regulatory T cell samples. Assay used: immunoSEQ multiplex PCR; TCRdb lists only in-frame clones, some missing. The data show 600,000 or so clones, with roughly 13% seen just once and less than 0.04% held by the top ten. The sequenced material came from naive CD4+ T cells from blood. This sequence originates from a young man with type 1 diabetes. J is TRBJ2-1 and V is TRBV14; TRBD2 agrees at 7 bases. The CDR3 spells CASSQIKGLNNEQFF. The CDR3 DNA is TGTGCCAGCAGCCAGATAAAGGGACTAAACAATGAGCAGTTCTTC.